These 2 T cell receptor beta chains came from one sample sequenced in a study of blood T cell repertoires in COVID-19. TCRdb's table, derived via immunoSEQ multiplex PCR, lists solely in-frame clones and lacks some. This table has about 270,000 clones, approximately 90% appearing once. Input material: PBMCs or T cells enriched from blood (not recorded which). The receptors come from a man aged 40-50 years who had been exposed to COVID-19.

V is TRBV29-1 and J is TRBJ2-1; D might be TRBD2 (6 bases). V was cut by 3 bases and J by 1 base, with 16 bases left in between. CDR1 is SQVTM, CDR2 ANQGSEA, per germline. The CDR3 is 16 residues long. Written as DNA, the CDR3 is TGCAGCGTTGATAGGGACTCTTACCCGTCCTACAATGAGCAGTTCTTC. This encodes CSVDRDSYPSYNEQFF.

The chain couples TRBV11-3 to TRBJ2-1; D is possibly TRBD1 (5 bases). CDR3 size: 14 residues. The V end was cut by 10 bases, the J end by 4 bases, with 17 bases between. Germline values: CDR1 SGHNT, CDR2 YENEEA. The CDR3 here is CATQKERQYNEQFF. The CDR3 bases are TGTGCCACCCAGAAGGAGAGACAGTACAATGAGCAGTTCTTC.